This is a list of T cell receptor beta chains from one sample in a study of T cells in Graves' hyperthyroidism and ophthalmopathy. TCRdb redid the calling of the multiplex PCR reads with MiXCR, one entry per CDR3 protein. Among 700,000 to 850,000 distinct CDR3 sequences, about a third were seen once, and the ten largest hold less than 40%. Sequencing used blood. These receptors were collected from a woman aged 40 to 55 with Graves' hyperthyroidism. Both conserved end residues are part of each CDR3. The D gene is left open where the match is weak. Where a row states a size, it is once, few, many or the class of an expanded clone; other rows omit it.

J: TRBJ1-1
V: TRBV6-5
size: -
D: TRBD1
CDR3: CASTRGQDTEAFF
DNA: TGTGCCAGCACAAGGGGGCAGGACACTGAAGCTTTCTTT

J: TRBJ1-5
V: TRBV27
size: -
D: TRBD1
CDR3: CASSLWTGGHNQPQHF
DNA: TGTGCCAGCAGTTTATGGACAGGGGGCCACAATCAGCCCCAGCATTTT

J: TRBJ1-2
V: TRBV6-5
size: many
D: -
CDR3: CASSRASTNYGYTF
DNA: TGTGCCAGCAGTAGGGCAAGCACTAACTATGGCTACACCTTC

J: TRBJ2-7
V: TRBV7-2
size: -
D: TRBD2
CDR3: CASSLMSPSRGAYEQYF
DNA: TGTGCCAGCAGCTTGATGTCCCCTTCGCGGGGGGCCTACGAGCAGTACTTC

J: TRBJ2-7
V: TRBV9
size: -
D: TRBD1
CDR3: CASSPDRAPYEQYF
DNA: TGTGCCAGCAGTCCGGACAGGGCCCCATACGAGCAGTACTTC

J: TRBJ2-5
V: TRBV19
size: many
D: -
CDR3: CASSISDSETQYF
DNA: TGTGCCAGTAGTATCTCAGATTCAGAGACCCAGTACTTC

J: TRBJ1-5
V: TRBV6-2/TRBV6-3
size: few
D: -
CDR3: CASSPELGNQPQHF
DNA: TGTGCCAGCAGCCCAGAGTTAGGCAATCAGCCCCAGCATTTT

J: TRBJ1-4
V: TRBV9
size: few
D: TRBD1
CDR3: CASSAWDRMSEKLFF
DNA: TGTGCCAGCAGCGCCTGGGACAGGATGAGTGAAAAACTGTTTTTT

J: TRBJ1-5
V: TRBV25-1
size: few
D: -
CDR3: CASSYPRNQPQHF
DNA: TGTGCCAGCAGTTATCCCCGCAATCAGCCCCAGCATTTT

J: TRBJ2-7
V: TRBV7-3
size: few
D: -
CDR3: CASSFRRGSQGGYEQYF
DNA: TGTGCCAGCAGCTTCAGGCGAGGGTCCCAGGGGGGATACGAGCAGTACTTC

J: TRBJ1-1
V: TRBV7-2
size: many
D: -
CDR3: CASSPDSFEGTEAFF
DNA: TGTGCCAGCAGCCCGGACAGTTTTGAGGGCACTGAAGCTTTCTTT

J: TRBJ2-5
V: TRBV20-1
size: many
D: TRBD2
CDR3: CSARGALAERQETQYF
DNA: TGCAGTGCTAGAGGGGCTCTAGCGGAGCGTCAAGAGACCCAGTACTTC

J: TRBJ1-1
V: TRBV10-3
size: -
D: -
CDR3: CAILGAAGDEAFF
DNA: TGTGCCATCCTGGGCGCCGCTGGGGATGAAGCTTTCTTT

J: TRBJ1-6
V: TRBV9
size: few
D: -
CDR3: CASRPGPPDSPLHF
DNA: TGTGCCAGCAGACCGGGACCGCCCGATTCACCCCTCCACTTT

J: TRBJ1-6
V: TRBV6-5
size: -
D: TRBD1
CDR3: CASSYPTGTGWSPLHF
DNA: TGTGCCAGCAGTTACCCAACCGGGACAGGTTGGTCACCCCTCCACTTT

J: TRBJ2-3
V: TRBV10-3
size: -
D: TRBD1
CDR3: CAISDTRDRGTDTQYF
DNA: TGTGCCATCAGCGATACCCGGGACAGGGGTACAGATACGCAGTATTTT

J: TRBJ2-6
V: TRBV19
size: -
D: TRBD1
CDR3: CASSVRDSISGANVLTF
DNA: TGTGCCAGTAGTGTCCGGGACAGCATCTCTGGGGCCAACGTCCTGACTTTC

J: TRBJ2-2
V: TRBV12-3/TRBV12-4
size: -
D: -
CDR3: CASSSASGHTGELFF
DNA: TGTGCCAGCAGTTCGGCTTCGGGACACACCGGGGAGCTGTTTTTT

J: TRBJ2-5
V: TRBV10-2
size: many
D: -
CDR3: CASSTAQETQYF
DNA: TGCGCCAGCAGTACAGCCCAAGAGACCCAGTACTTC

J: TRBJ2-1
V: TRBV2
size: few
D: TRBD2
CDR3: CASRTGTSGEQFF
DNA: TGTGCCAGCAGGACCGGGACTAGCGGAGAGCAGTTCTTC

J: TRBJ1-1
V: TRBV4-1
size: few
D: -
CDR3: CASSQADQGLDTEAFF
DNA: TGCGCCAGCAGCCAAGCGGATCAGGGGTTGGACACTGAAGCTTTCTTT

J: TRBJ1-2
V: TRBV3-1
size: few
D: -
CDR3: CASSQDRAGKAF
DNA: TGTGCCAGCAGCCAAGATCGGGCAGGGAAAGCCTTC

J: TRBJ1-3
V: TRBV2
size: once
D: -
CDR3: CASSAPQGRNTIYF
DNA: TGTGCCAGCAGTGCCCCCCAAGGGCGAAACACCATATATTTT

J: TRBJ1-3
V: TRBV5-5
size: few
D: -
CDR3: CASSWGTGDSGNTIYF
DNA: TGTGCCAGCAGCTGGGGGACCGGAGACTCTGGAAACACCATATATTTT

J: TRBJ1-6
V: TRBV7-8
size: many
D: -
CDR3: CASSLFSSSYNSPLHF
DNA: TGTGCCAGCAGCTTATTCAGCAGCTCCTATAATTCACCCCTCCACTTT

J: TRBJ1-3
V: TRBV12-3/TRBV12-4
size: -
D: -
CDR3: CASSSTGAGNAIYF
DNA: TGTGCCAGCAGTTCGACAGGAGCTGGAAACGCCATATATTTT

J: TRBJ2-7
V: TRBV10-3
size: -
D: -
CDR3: CAISGGRSAYEQYF
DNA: TGTGCCATCAGTGGTGGCAGATCCGCCTACGAGCAGTACTTC

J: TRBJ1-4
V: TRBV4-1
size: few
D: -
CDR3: CASSQDRDANEKLFF
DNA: TGCGCCAGCAGCCAAGACAGGGATGCTAATGAAAAACTGTTTTTT

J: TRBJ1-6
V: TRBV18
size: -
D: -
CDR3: CASSPSDQSLIVDSPLHF
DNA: TGTGCCAGCTCACCAAGCGACCAGAGCTTAATCGTCGATTCACCCCTCCACTTT

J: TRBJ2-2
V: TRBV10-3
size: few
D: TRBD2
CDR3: CASRRAGGGGAGELFF
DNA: TGTGCCAGCAGACGAGCGGGAGGGGGTGGCGCCGGGGAGCTGTTTTTT

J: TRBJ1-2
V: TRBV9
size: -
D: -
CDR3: CASSVVGNSGNTF
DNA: TGTGCCAGCAGCGTAGTTGGCAACTCTGGAAACACCTTC

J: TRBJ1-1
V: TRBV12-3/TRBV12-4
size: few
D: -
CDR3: CASSYLQLGAFF
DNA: TGTGCCAGCAGTTACTTGCAGCTTGGGGCTTTCTTT